The clone carrying this TCR beta chain turned up a few times. Other DNA sequences in the sample encode the same CDR3. CDR1 is SQVTM, CDR2 ANQGSEA, per germline. The CDR3 spans 11 residues. V was trimmed by 2 bases and J by 3 bases, leaving 5 bases between them. Method: immunoSEQ multiplex PCR; TCRdb's copy keeps in-frame clones and lacks some. The table records a few hundred thousand clones, around 93% of them present only once. These data belong to a study of blood T cell repertoires in COVID-19. Residents of 20 to 25 US areas, aged roughly 18 to 89 years, made up the participants. Participants' own reports of clinical history determined their cohort assignment.

The clonotype was recovered from a human donor in a cohort exposed to, infected with or recovered from COVID-19 (not recorded which). The donor label of this sample is uncertain. The sample consisted of PBMCs or T cells enriched from blood (not recorded which). This rearrangement joins TRBV29-1 to TRBJ2-7; D ambiguous. The CDR3 here is CSVEQDYEQYF. As DNA, the CDR3 is TGCAGCGTTGAACAGGACTACGAGCAGTACTTC.